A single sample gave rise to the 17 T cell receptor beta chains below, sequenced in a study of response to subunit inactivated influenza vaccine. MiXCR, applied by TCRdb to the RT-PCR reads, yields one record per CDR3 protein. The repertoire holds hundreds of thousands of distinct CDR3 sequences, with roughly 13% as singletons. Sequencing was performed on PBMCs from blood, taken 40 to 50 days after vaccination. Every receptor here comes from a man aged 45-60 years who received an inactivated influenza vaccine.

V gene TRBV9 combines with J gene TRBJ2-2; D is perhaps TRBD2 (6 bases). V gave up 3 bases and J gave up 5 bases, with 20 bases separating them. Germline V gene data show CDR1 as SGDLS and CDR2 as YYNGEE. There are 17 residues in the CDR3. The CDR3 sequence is CASSAIPWGRGTGELFF. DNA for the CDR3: TGTGCCAGCAGCGCGATCCCCTGGGGTCGGGGGACCGGGGAGCTGTTTTTT.

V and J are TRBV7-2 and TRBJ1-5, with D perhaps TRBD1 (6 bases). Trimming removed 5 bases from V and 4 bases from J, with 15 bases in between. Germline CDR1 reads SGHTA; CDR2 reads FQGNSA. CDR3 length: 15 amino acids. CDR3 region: CASSLGAGVNQPQHF. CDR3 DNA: TGTGCCAGCAGCCTAGGGGCAGGGGTAAATCAGCCCCAGCATTTT.

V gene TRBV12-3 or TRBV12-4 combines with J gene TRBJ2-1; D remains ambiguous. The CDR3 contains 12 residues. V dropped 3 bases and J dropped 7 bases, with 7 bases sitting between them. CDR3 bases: TGTGCCAGCAGTTTTGCACGGAATGAGCAGTTCTTC. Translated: CASSFARNEQFF.

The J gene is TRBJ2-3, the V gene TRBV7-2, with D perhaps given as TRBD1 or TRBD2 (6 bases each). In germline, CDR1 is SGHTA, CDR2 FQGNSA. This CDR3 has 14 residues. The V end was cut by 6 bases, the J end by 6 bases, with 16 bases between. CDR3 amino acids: CASRQGSGGDTQYF. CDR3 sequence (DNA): TGTGCCAGCAGACAGGGATCTGGGGGGGATACGCAGTATTTT.

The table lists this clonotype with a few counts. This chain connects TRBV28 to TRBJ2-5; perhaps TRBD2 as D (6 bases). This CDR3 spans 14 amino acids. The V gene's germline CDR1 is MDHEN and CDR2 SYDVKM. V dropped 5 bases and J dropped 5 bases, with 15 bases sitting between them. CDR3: CASSIIRREETQYF. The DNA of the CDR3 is TGTGCCAGCAGTATCATACGGAGGGAGGAGACCCAGTACTTC.

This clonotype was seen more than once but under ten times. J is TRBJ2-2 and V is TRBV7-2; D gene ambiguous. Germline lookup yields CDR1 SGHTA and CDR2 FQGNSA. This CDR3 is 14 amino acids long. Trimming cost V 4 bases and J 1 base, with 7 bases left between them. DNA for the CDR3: TGTGCCAGCAGCTCCCCAGTGAACACCGGGGAGCTGTTTTTT. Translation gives CASSSPVNTGELFF.

The CDR3 DNA reads as TGCGCCAGCAGGGACCTGAACAGGGTCACTGAAGCTTTCTTT. Amino acids: CASRDLNRVTEAFF. The chain has TRBV10-2 and TRBJ1-1; a possible D gene is TRBD1 (6 bases). The CDR3 extends over 14 amino acids. The germline V gene has CDR1 WSHSY and CDR2 SAAADI. Trimming removed 6 bases from V and 4 bases from J, with 15 bases in between.

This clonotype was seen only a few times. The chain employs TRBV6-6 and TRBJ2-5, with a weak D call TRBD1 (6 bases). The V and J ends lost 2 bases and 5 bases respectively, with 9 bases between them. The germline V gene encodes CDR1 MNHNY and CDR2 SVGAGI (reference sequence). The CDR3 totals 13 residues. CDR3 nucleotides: TGTGCCAGCAGTTACCACAGGGTGGAGACCCAGTACTTC. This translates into CASSYHRVETQYF.

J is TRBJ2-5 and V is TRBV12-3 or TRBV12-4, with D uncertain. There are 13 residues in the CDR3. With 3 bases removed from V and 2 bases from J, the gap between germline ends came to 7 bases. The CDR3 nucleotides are TGTGCCAGCAGTTTTGTCGGGCAAGAGACCCAGTACTTC. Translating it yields CASSFVGQETQYF.

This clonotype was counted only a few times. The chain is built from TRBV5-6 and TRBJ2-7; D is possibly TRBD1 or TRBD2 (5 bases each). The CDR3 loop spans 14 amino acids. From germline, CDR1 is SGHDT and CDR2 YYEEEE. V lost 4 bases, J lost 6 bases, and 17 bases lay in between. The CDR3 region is CASSLGAGLLEQYF. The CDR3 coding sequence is TGTGCCAGCAGCCTCGGGGCAGGTCTTCTCGAGCAGTACTTC.

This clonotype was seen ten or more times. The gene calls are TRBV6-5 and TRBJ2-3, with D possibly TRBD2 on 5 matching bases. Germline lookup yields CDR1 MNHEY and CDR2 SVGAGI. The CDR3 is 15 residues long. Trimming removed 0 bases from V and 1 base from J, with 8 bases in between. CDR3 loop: CASSYSVGGTDTQYF. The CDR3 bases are TGTGCCAGCAGTTACTCGGTGGGAGGCACAGATACGCAGTATTTT.

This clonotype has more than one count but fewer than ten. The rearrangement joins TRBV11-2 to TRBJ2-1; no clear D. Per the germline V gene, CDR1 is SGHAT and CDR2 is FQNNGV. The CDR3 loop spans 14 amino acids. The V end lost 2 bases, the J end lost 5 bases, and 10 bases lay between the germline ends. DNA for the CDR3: TGTGCCAGCAGCTTATTCCGCGTCGACAATGAGCAGTTCTTC. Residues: CASSLFRVDNEQFF.

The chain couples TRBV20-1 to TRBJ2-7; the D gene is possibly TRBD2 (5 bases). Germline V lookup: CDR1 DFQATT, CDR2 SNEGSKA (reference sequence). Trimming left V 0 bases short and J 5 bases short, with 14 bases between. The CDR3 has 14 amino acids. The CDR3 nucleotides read TGCAGTGCTAGAGACATTGGGAGTCTGAACGAGCAGTACTTC. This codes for CSARDIGSLNEQYF.

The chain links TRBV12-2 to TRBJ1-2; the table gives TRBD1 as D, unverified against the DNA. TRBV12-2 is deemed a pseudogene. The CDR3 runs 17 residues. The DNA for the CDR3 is TGTGCAAGTCGCGCGAAAAAAACCGGGACAGGGGGCAAAGGCTACACCTTC. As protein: CASRAKKTGTGGKGYTF.

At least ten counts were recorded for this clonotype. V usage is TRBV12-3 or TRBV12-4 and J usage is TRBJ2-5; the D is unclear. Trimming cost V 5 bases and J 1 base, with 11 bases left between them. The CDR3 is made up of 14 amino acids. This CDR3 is CASSETGPQETQYF. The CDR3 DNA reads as TGTGCCAGCAGTGAGACTGGCCCCCAAGAGACCCAGTACTTC.

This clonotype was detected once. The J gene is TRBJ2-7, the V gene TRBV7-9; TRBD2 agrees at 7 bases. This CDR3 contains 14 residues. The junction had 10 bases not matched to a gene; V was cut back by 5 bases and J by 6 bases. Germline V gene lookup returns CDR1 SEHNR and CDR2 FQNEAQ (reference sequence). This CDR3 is CASSPRTSLVEQYF. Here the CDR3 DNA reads TGTGCCAGCAGCCCTCGGACTAGTTTGGTCGAGCAGTACTTC.

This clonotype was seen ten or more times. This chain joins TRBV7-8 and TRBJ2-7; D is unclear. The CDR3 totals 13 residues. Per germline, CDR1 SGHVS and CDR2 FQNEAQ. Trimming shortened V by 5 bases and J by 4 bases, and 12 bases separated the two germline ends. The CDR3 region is CASSLSLQYEQYF. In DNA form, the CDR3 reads TGTGCCAGCAGCCTATCATTGCAGTACGAGCAGTACTTC.